This entry lists 32 T cell receptor beta chains sequenced from one sample in a study of T-cell memory formation after mild COVID-19. TCRdb used MiXCR to reprocess the 5' RACE reads, holding one entry per CDR3 protein. Of 250,000 or so distinct CDR3 sequences in the sample, roughly 18% are singletons; the top ten hold roughly 24%. The specimen sequenced was PBMCs or a T cell subset sorted from them (not recorded which). These receptors were obtained from a man aged 18 to 29 who had mild COVID-19 (a few samples of this study predate the infection). Cell type and time point are not known.

This chain uses TRBV20-1 with TRBJ2-5, with D unclear. V was pared by 5 bases and J by 5 bases, with 18 bases between. The CDR3 is made up of 14 amino acids. Germline V CDR1 and CDR2: DFQATT, SNEGSKA (reference sequence). This CDR3 reads CSAELDQSWETQYF. CDR3 nucleotides: TGCAGTGCTGAGTTGGACCAATCTTGGGAGACCCAGTACTTC.

This clonotype was detected many times. V and J are TRBV24-1 and TRBJ1-2; D remains unclear. Germline assignment: CDR1 KGHDR and CDR2 SFDVKD. The CDR3 has 14 residues. Trimming removed 6 bases at V and 1 base at J, with 11 bases between. CDR3 sequence (DNA): TGTGCCACCAGTCGTTGGCGGTGTAACTATGGCTACACCTTC. Its translation: CATSRWRCNYGYTF.

This clonotype turned up a few times. V usage is TRBV5-6 and J usage is TRBJ2-5; D unclear. The CDR3 runs 14 residues. V shed 0 bases and J shed 2 bases, with 8 bases lying between them. Germline V gene lookup returns CDR1 SGHDT and CDR2 YYEEEE. DNA for the CDR3: TGTGCCAGCAGCTTGGCCCAGATACAAGAGACCCAGTACTTC. Its translation is CASSLAQIQETQYF.

The genes are TRBV4-2 and TRBJ1-2; TRBD1 matches 8 bases. Germline V gene sequence: CDR1 LGHNA, CDR2 YNFKEQ. The CDR3 sequence is 16 residues long. The V gene end was trimmed by 2 bases and the J gene end by 2 bases; junction bases not matched to a gene: 7. The CDR3 DNA sequence: TGTGCCAGCAGCCAAAAGAACAGGGACAGGAACTATGGCTACACCTTC. Translated: CASSQKNRDRNYGYTF.

This clonotype has just a few counts. V is TRBV18 and J is TRBJ1-5; weak D call: TRBD1 (6 bases). V was shortened by 6 bases and J by 6 bases, with 12 bases between the two germline ends. The CDR3 length is 13 residues. Looked up from germline, CDR1 is KGHSH and CDR2 is LQKENI. CDR3 protein: CASSEGEGQPQHF. The CDR3 DNA sequence: TGTGCCAGCTCCGAGGGGGAAGGTCAGCCCCAGCATTTT.

This clonotype was counted at least ten times. The rearrangement links TRBV12-3 or TRBV12-4 to TRBJ1-2; 7 nucleotides line up with TRBD1. V lost 2 bases to trimming and J lost 8 bases; unmatched junction nucleotides: 8. The CDR3 is made up of 14 amino acids. The CDR3 reads CASSLNDRVEGYTF. As DNA, the CDR3 is TGTGCCAGCAGTTTAAATGACAGGGTGGAGGGCTACACCTTC.

The sample holds a few counts of this clonotype. The chain has TRBV6-1 and TRBJ2-3; D uncertain. The CDR3 is 14 amino acids. CDR1 and CDR2 (germline): MNHNS, SASEGT. Trimming stripped 2 bases from V and 2 bases from J, with 8 bases between. CDR3 sequence reads: CASSERSDTDTQYF. DNA for the CDR3: TGTGCCAGCAGTGAAAGATCGGACACAGATACGCAGTATTTT.

This chain uses TRBV6-1 with TRBJ2-2; TRBD2 agrees at 8 bases. The junction had 1 base not matched to a gene; V was cut back by 3 bases and J by 7 bases. From germline, CDR1 is MNHNS and CDR2 SASEGT. The CDR3 contains 13 residues. CDR3 DNA: TGTGCCAGCAGTGAGGGACTAGTCGGGGAGCTGTTTTTT. This codes for CASSEGLVGELFF.

This clonotype has more than one count but fewer than ten. CDR3: CASSKRANTGELFF. CDR3 DNA: TGTGCCAGTAGTAAGAGAGCGAACACCGGGGAGCTGTTTTTT. The rearrangement joins TRBV19 to TRBJ2-2; no firm D call. Deletions cut 4 bases from V and 0 bases from J, with 6 bases between. This CDR3 region has 14 residues. Germline values: CDR1 LNHDA, CDR2 SQIVND (reference sequence). The whole variable domain, remainder taken from reference TRBV19 and TRBJ2-2, is DGGITQSPKYLFRKEGQNVTLSCEQNLNHDAMYWYRQDPGQGLRLIYYSQIVNDFQKGDIAEGYSVSREKKESFPLTVTSAQKNPTAFYLCASSKRANTGELFFGEGSRLTVL.

The table lists this clonotype with a few counts. This sequence joins TRBV7-9 and TRBJ1-1, with no clear D. Germline CDR1 and CDR2: SEHNR and FQNEAQ (reference sequence). The V gene lost 5 bases and the J gene lost 4 bases, with 11 bases spanning the gap. The CDR3 loop spans 13 amino acids. CDR3 in amino acids: CASSQDGVTEAFF. The CDR3 DNA follows: TGTGCCAGCAGCCAGGACGGAGTCACTGAAGCTTTCTTT.

This clonotype occurred a few times. The rearrangement joins TRBV20-1 to TRBJ2-7; 8 bases match TRBD1. The CDR3 is 17 amino acids. J lost 0 bases, V lost 0 bases, and 10 bases had no gene match. Germline CDR1 reads DFQATT; CDR2 reads SNEGSKA (reference sequence). The CDR3 is CSARDFYRTGSSYEQYF. The DNA for the CDR3 is TGCAGTGCTAGAGATTTTTACAGGACAGGGAGCTCCTACGAGCAGTACTTC.

The sample holds many counts of this clonotype. The V call is TRBV4-2, the J call TRBJ2-1; TRBD2 might be the D (5 bases). V was clipped by 0 bases and J by 4 bases, with 10 bases between them. The germline V gene encodes CDR1 LGHNA and CDR2 YNFKEQ. The CDR3 loop spans 15 amino acids. CDR3 nucleotide sequence: TGTGCCAGCAGCCAAGACCGAACGGGGTACAATGAGCAGTTCTTC. It specifies CASSQDRTGYNEQFF.

The genes are TRBV20-1 and TRBJ2-1, with D possibly being TRBD1 (5 bases). There are 16 residues in the CDR3. Germline loops: CDR1 DFQATT, CDR2 SNEGSKA (reference sequence). Trimming cost V 2 bases and J 0 bases, with 14 bases left between them. CDR3 residues: CSARLRQSSSYNEQFF. CDR3 bases: TGCAGTGCTAGACTCAGACAGTCCAGCTCCTACAATGAGCAGTTCTTC.

The J gene is TRBJ2-3, the V gene TRBV5-1; possible D gene TRBD2, 7 bases. Germline assignment: CDR1 SGHRS and CDR2 YFSETQ. The CDR3 runs to 18 residues. Trimming took 0 bases from V and 0 from J, leaving 17 bases between them. CDR3 amino acids: CASSLGSGGLTSTDTQYF. DNA for the CDR3: TGCGCCAGCAGCTTGGGCTCGGGGGGCCTTACGAGCACAGATACGCAGTATTTT.

This clonotype was counted between two and nine times. This sequence joins TRBV4-1 and TRBJ2-2, with D possibly TRBD1 on 5 matching bases. Germline V gives CDR1 MGHRA, CDR2 YSYEKL. The V and J ends lost 1 base and 0 bases respectively, with 18 bases between them. CDR3 length: 19 residues. CDR3 in amino acids: CASSQGRTGYTSNTGELFF. The CDR3 DNA reads as TGCGCCAGCAGCCAAGGACGTACAGGCTACACCTCGAACACCGGGGAGCTGTTTTTT.

In this sample, this clonotype turned up a few times. CDR3 residues: CASSLGASRGYYNEQFF. Written as DNA, the CDR3 is TGCGCCAGCAGCTTGGGGGCTAGCCGGGGGTACTACAATGAGCAGTTCTTC. The rearrangement joins TRBV5-1 to TRBJ2-1, with D possibly TRBD2 on 6 matching bases. Trimming shortened V by 0 bases and J by 3 bases, and 16 bases separated the two germline ends. CDR1 SGHRS and CDR2 YFSETQ come from the germline V gene. The CDR3 loop spans 17 amino acids.

This clonotype was seen a few times. The chain couples TRBV12-3 or TRBV12-4 to TRBJ1-5, with 9 positions matching TRBD1. Trimming cost V 5 bases and J 0 bases; bases outside gene matches: 5. This CDR3 contains 16 residues. The CDR3 reads CASSMDRGNSNQPQHF. Here the CDR3 DNA reads TGTGCCAGCAGTATGGACAGGGGAAATAGCAATCAGCCCCAGCATTTT.

The chain has TRBV3-1 and TRBJ2-3; 11 bases map to TRBD2. Germline CDR1 LGHDT, CDR2 YNNKEL (reference sequence). The CDR3 runs 16 residues. V lost 0 bases and J lost 3; bases outside the gene matches: 2. CDR3 DNA sequence: TGTGCCAGCAGCCAAGAGGCTAGCGGGGGGACAGATACGCAGTATTTT. This encodes CASSQEASGGTDTQYF.

This chain uses TRBV29-1 with TRBJ1-1, with no clear D. CDR3 length: 17 residues. Germline V gene lookup returns CDR1 SQVTM and CDR2 ANQGSEA. Trimming stripped 0 bases from V and 1 base from J, with 18 bases between. The CDR3: CSVEDLGLSGSNTEAFF. In nucleotides, the CDR3 is TGCAGCGTTGAAGATCTAGGACTCTCAGGATCGAACACTGAAGCTTTCTTT.

The chain employs TRBV9 and TRBJ1-4; D remains unclear. V was shortened by 0 bases and J by 6 bases, with 9 bases between the two germline ends. From germline, CDR1 is SGDLS and CDR2 YYNGEE. This CDR3 has 14 amino acids. The CDR3 sequence is CASSVGQVDEKLFF. CDR3 coding DNA: TGTGCCAGCAGCGTAGGGCAGGTGGATGAAAAACTGTTTTTT.

The chain recombines TRBV6-5 with TRBJ2-7, with D perhaps matching TRBD1 or TRBD2 (5 bases each). CDR1 is MNHEY, CDR2 SVGAGI, per germline. V lost 0 bases and J 3 bases, leaving 15 bases between the germline ends. The CDR3 extends over 16 amino acids. CDR3 DNA sequence: TGTGCCAGCAGTTACTCGGGGGAGTACCGGGGCTACGAGCAGTACGTC. Protein sequence: CASSYSGEYRGYEQYV.

This clonotype occurred a few times. This chain uses TRBV12-3 or TRBV12-4 with TRBJ1-3, with TRBD1 identical over 7 bases. V was pared by 6 bases and J by 2 bases, with 7 bases of the junction left unmatched. The CDR3 contains 15 residues. CDR3 nucleotides: TGTGCCAGCAGACGCGACAGGGCAGCTGGAAACACCATATATTTT. Translation gives CASRRDRAAGNTIYF.

This clonotype was recorded a few times. The CDR3 reads CAWRRGPSGANVLTF. DNA of the CDR3: TGTGCCTGGCGACGGGGACCCTCTGGGGCCAACGTCCTGACTTTC. V is TRBV30 and J is TRBJ2-6; possibly TRBD1 or TRBD2 for D (5 bases each). Germline V lookup: CDR1 GTSNPN, CDR2 SVGIG (reference sequence). CDR3 length: 15 amino acids. Trimming removed 5 bases at V and 0 bases at J, with 11 bases between. Using reference TRBV30 and TRBJ2-6 for the parts outside the CDR3, the full variable domain is SQTIHQWPATLVQPVGSPLSLECTVEGTSNPNLYWYRQAAGRGLQLLFYSVGIGQISSEVPQNLSASRPQDRQFILSSKKLLLSDSGFYLCAWRRGPSGANVLTFGAGSRLTVL.

The chain links TRBV18 to TRBJ2-7, with 9 bases identical to TRBD2. V lost 6 bases and J lost 0; bases outside the gene matches: 3. This CDR3 contains 14 residues. Germline lookup yields CDR1 KGHSH and CDR2 LQKENI. In nucleotides, the CDR3 is TGTGCCAGCTCCCAGGGACTAGCCTCCTACGAGCAGTACTTC. Its protein product is CASSQGLASYEQYF.

Concerning this clonotype itself: A much bigger clone sits one base away, suggesting this may be a read error. V and J are TRBV6-2 or TRBV6-3 and TRBJ2-7; TRBD2 might be the D (5 bases). CDR1 is MNHEY, CDR2 SVGEGT, per germline. Trimming took 2 bases from V and 4 from J, leaving 9 bases between them. The CDR3 totals 13 residues. CDR3 sequence reads: CASSYDKRYEQYF. The CDR3 DNA reads as TGTGCCAGCAGTTACGACAAGCGGTACGAGCAGTACTTC.

J is TRBJ1-2 and V is TRBV20-1; a weak D match, TRBD1 (6 bases). Per the germline V gene, CDR1 is DFQATT and CDR2 is SNEGSKA (reference sequence). The length of the CDR3 is 13 residues. Between the trimmed V and J ends, which lost 5 bases and 4 bases, there was a span of 14 bases. CDR3 residues: CSAAHGQLYGYTF. The CDR3 coding sequence is TGCAGTGCTGCCCACGGACAGCTCTATGGCTACACCTTC.

V and J are TRBV11-2 and TRBJ2-3; D is unresolved. The CDR3 has 12 amino acids. Germline values: CDR1 SGHAT, CDR2 FQNNGV. The germline V and J ends were trimmed by 5 bases and 3 bases, with 6 bases remaining between them. The CDR3 nucleotides are TGTGCCAGCAGCCCTAAGACAGATACGCAGTATTTT. This encodes CASSPKTDTQYF.

The chain uses TRBV2 and TRBJ2-3; TRBD2 might be the D (6 bases). This CDR3 is built from 13 residues. CDR1 and CDR2 (germline): SNHLY, FYNNEI. Trimming removed 3 bases from V and 10 bases from J, with 14 bases in between. Written as DNA, the CDR3 is TGTGCCAGCAGTGATCGACTAGTCGGGGCGCAGTATTTT. This gives the protein CASSDRLVGAQYF.

The CDR3 DNA follows: TGTGCCACCAGTGATATACAGGGGAACCAAGAGACCCAGTACTTC. As protein: CATSDIQGNQETQYF. V and J are TRBV24-1 and TRBJ2-5, with 7 bases identical to TRBD1. The germline V gene encodes CDR1 KGHDR and CDR2 SFDVKD. The CDR3 is made up of 15 amino acids. V was clipped by 3 bases and J by 0 bases; unmatched bases: 3.

The V and J genes are TRBV18 and TRBJ1-5; possibly TRBD1 for D (6 bases). Trimming took 0 bases from V and 3 from J, leaving 9 bases between them. The CDR3 totals 15 residues. CDR1 is KGHSH and CDR2 is LQKENI in the germline V gene. The CDR3 spells CASSPPSGANQPQHF. The CDR3 region has the DNA TGTGCCAGCTCACCACCATCAGGGGCCAATCAGCCCCAGCATTTT.

This clonotype was seen a few times. CDR3 residues: CASRGPVGSPLHF. The CDR3 DNA sequence: TGTGCCAGCAGAGGACCGGTCGGGTCACCCCTCCACTTT. This chain uses TRBV19 with TRBJ1-6, with D uncertain. This CDR3 has 13 amino acids. Deletions cut 9 bases from V and 10 bases from J, with 16 bases between. Germline values: CDR1 LNHDA, CDR2 SQIVND (reference sequence).

This clonotype has a handful of counts. The chain couples TRBV7-9 to TRBJ2-7; TRBD1 aligns across 10 bases. The V and J ends lost 5 bases and 2 bases, in that order; junction bases with no gene match: 6. Germline CDR1 SEHNR, CDR2 FQNEAQ (reference sequence). This CDR3 is built from 15 residues. CDR3 nucleotides: TGTGCCAGCAGCCGCGCCGGGACAGGGGCCTACGAGCAGTACTTC. This encodes CASSRAGTGAYEQYF.